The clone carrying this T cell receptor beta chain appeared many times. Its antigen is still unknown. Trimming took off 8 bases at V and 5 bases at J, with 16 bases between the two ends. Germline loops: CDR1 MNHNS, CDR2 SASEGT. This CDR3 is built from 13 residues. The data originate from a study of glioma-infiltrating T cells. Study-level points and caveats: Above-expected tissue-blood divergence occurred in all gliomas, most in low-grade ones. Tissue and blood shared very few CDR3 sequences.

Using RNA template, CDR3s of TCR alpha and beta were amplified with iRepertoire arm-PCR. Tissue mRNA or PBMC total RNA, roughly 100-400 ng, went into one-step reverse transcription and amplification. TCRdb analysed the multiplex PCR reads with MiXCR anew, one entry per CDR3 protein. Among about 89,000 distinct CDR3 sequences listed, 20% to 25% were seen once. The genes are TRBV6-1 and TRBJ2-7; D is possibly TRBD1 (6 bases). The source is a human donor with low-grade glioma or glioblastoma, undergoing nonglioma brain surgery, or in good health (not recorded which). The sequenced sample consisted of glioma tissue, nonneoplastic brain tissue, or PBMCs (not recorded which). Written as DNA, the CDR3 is TGTGCCAGCGCCCCAGGGGACATCCACGAGCAGTACTTC. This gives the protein CASAPGDIHEQYF.